One and the same sample provided the 23 T cell receptor beta chains below, sequenced in a study of blood T cell repertoires in COVID-19. The assay was immunoSEQ multiplex PCR, and TCRdb's table has in-frame clones only and misses some. The data hold 280,000 or so clones, with roughly 87% observed a single time. Sequenced sample: peripheral blood. Receptors were obtained from a human donor in a cohort sampled during active COVID-19.

The chain links TRBV9 to TRBJ2-4; perhaps TRBD2 as D (5 bases). V lost 0 bases, J lost 3 bases, and 7 bases lay in between. This CDR3 region has 14 residues. Germline lookup yields CDR1 SGDLS and CDR2 YYNGEE. The chain's CDR3 is CASSVGAGKNIQYF. The CDR3 DNA is TGTGCCAGCAGCGTAGGGGCGGGCAAAAACATTCAGTACTTC.

As concerns this clone: Sequence at one end of the junction differs from germline and may be a read error. This chain links TRBV7-2 with TRBJ2-3, with 10 bases matching TRBD2. Germline-derived CDR1 and CDR2 are SGHTA and FQGNSA. This CDR3 contains 15 residues. The CDR3 region is CASSLAGAIADTQYF. The CDR3 coding sequence is TGTGCCAGCAGCCTAGCGGGAGCAATTGCAGATACGCAGTATTTT.

The chain links TRBV9 to TRBJ2-3; 7 bases fit TRBD2. J gave up 2 bases and V 0 bases, and 3 bases lay outside the gene matches. The CDR3 runs to 15 residues. The germline CDR1 and CDR2 sequences are SGDLS and YYNGEE. CDR3 nucleotide sequence: TGTGCCAGCAGCGTAGAGGGGAGGGCCACAGATACGCAGTATTTT. Protein sequence: CASSVEGRATDTQYF.

This chain's CDR3 is CASSWGDREEHTEAFF. CDR3 coding DNA: TGTGCCAGCAGTTGGGGGGACAGGGAGGAACACACTGAAGCTTTCTTT. The chain combines TRBV27 with TRBJ1-1; 9 bases match TRBD1. Trimming cost V 4 bases and J 3 bases; bases outside gene matches: 9. The CDR3 loop spans 16 amino acids. Germline assignment: CDR1 MNHEY and CDR2 SMNVEV (reference sequence).

V and J are TRBV9 and TRBJ2-1; D not resolved. Trimming stripped 4 bases from V and 4 bases from J, with 12 bases between. This CDR3 has 14 amino acids. CDR1 SGDLS and CDR2 YYNGEE come from the germline V gene. CDR3 region: CASSFQDTYNEQFF. The CDR3 coding sequence is TGTGCCAGCAGCTTCCAAGACACTTACAATGAGCAGTTCTTC. Together with reference TRBV9 and TRBJ2-1, the CDR3 gives the full variable domain: DSGVTQTPKHLITATGQRVTLRCSPRSGDLSVYWYQQSLDQGLQFLIQYYNGEERAKGNILERFSAQQFPDLHSELNLSSLELGDSALYFCASSFQDTYNEQFFGPGTRLTVL.

This clone was detected only a few times. At one boundary the junction diverges from the germline segment, which might be a read error. V is TRBV6-5 and J is TRBJ2-6; D is unresolved. CDR1 MNHEY and CDR2 SVGAGI come from the germline V gene. This CDR3 contains 11 residues. The CDR3 loop is CGVSGANVLTF. CDR3 sequence (DNA): TGCGGAGTCTCTGGGGCCAACGTCCTGACTTTC.

Turning to this clone: Distinct nucleotide sequences in the sample also encode this CDR3. V gene TRBV7-9 combines with J gene TRBJ1-3; D ambiguous. V gave up 8 bases and J gave up 1 base, with 12 bases separating them. Germline CDR1 and CDR2: SEHNR and FQNEAQ (reference sequence). The CDR3 has 14 residues. CDR3 in amino acids: CASGQTSSGNTIYF. CDR3 coding DNA: TGTGCCAGCGGTCAGACTTCTTCTGGAAACACCATATATTTT.

This clone occurred a few times. The chain carries TRBV6-5 and TRBJ1-1; a possible D gene is TRBD1 (6 bases). V was cut by 0 bases and J by 2 bases, with 10 bases left in between. This CDR3 is built from 15 residues. CDR1 and CDR2 from the germline V gene are MNHEY and SVGAGI. This CDR3 reads CASSYSGHLNTEAFF. Here the CDR3 DNA reads TGTGCCAGCAGTTACTCGGGACACCTAAACACTGAAGCTTTCTTT.

The V and J genes are TRBV6-5 and TRBJ2-5; 10 bases align to TRBD1. This CDR3 region has 15 residues. The trim removed 4 bases at V and 6 bases at J, leaving 8 bases unmatched. CDR1 and CDR2 (germline): MNHEY, SVGAGI. The DNA of the CDR3 is TGTGCCAGCAGTTCCACCTCGACAGGGGGCAAGACCCAGTACTTC. It codes for CASSSTSTGGKTQYF.

The genes are TRBV12-3 or TRBV12-4 and TRBJ2-2; D gene unclear. The V and J ends lost 7 bases and 1 base respectively, with 7 bases between them. This CDR3 spans 13 amino acids. The CDR3 here is CASTPKNTGELFF. CDR3 coding DNA: TGTGCCAGCACCCCAAAGAACACCGGGGAGCTGTTTTTT.

This chain links TRBV29-1 with TRBJ1-2, with TRBD1 matching 9 bases. Germline V gives CDR1 SQVTM, CDR2 ANQGSEA. Trimming removed 7 bases from V and 2 bases from J; junction bases left unmatched: 5. The length of the CDR3 is 13 residues. CDR3 coding DNA: TGCAGCGCCCCCGGGACAGGGAACTATGGCTACACCTTC. It codes for CSAPGTGNYGYTF.

The chain carries TRBV28 and TRBJ1-6, with 7 nucleotides matching TRBD1. The length of the CDR3 is 15 residues. The ends lost 6 bases at V and 7 bases at J; junction bases unmatched: 9. Looked up from germline, CDR1 is MDHEN and CDR2 is SYDVKM. This chain's CDR3 is CASREQGSTNSPLHF. The CDR3 nucleotides read TGTGCCAGCAGAGAACAGGGGTCCACGAATTCACCCCTCCACTTT. Using reference TRBV28 and TRBJ1-6 for the parts outside the CDR3, the full variable domain is DVKVTQSSRYLVKRTGEKVFLECVQDMDHENMFWYRQDPGLGLRLIYFSYDVKMKEKGDIPEGYSVSREKKERFSLILESASTNQTSMYLCASREQGSTNSPLHFGNGTRLTVT.

V usage is TRBV28 and J usage is TRBJ2-7, with D possibly matching TRBD1 (8 bases). V lost 3 bases, J lost 9 bases, and 15 bases lay in between. Germline assignment: CDR1 MDHEN and CDR2 SYDVKM. The CDR3 has 13 amino acids. This chain's CDR3 is CASSLGQERGQYF. CDR3 bases: TGTGCCAGCAGTTTGGGACAGGAGCGGGGGCAGTACTTC.

This chain uses TRBV6-2 or TRBV6-3 with TRBJ2-3; D may be TRBD1 (6 bases). From germline, CDR1 is MNHEY and CDR2 SVGEGT. Trimming left V 2 bases short and J 4 bases short, with 13 bases between. CDR3 length: 15 amino acids. CDR3 coding DNA: TGTGCCAGCAGTTACGGGGGCGCGGAGGCAGATACGCAGTATTTT. It encodes CASSYGGAEADTQYF.

This clone has more than one count but fewer than ten. Different DNA sequences within this sample yield the same CDR3. The CDR3 DNA follows: TGTGCCAGCAGTTTATCAGCCACGTATGGCTACACCTTC. This translates into CASSLSATYGYTF. The chain is built from TRBV27 and TRBJ1-2; D gene ambiguous. The V gene lost 0 bases and the J gene lost 5 bases, with 7 bases spanning the gap. This CDR3 has 13 amino acids. The germline V gene encodes CDR1 MNHEY and CDR2 SMNVEV (reference sequence).

This clone was counted between two and nine times. At one end the junction does not follow the germline gene, possibly because of a read error. This chain links TRBV3-1 (or the pseudogene TRBV3-2) with TRBJ2-4, with 13 positions matching TRBD2. Germline V gene lookup returns CDR1 LGHDT and CDR2 YNNKEL (reference sequence). CDR3 size: 16 residues. Here the CDR3 reads CASSRGLAGAQNIQYF. CDR3 nucleotide sequence: TGTGCCAGCAGCCGAGGACTAGCGGGAGCCCAAAACATTCAGTACTTC.

The chain has TRBV6-5 and TRBJ2-1; the D gene is possibly TRBD2 (5 bases). The CDR3 covers 12 residues. Germline V gene lookup returns CDR1 MNHEY and CDR2 SVGAGI. Trimming removed 10 bases at V and 0 bases at J, with 7 bases between. The chain's CDR3 is CATTSSYNEQFF. Written as DNA, the CDR3 is TGTGCCACCACTAGCTCCTACAATGAGCAGTTCTTC.

The J gene is TRBJ2-1, the V gene TRBV14, with TRBD2 as a possible D gene (6 bases). Trimming took off 5 bases at V and 9 bases at J, with 17 bases between the two ends. CDR3 length equals 14 residues. CDR1 is SGHDN and CDR2 is FVKESK in the germline V gene. CDR3 amino acids: CASSATIGSVEQFF. The CDR3 coding sequence is TGTGCCAGCAGCGCAACGATCGGGAGCGTTGAGCAGTTCTTC.

This CDR3 reads CAWGQTNEQFF. CDR3 DNA: TGTGCCTGGGGACAGACAAATGAGCAGTTCTTC. The chain combines TRBV30 with TRBJ2-1, with D possibly matching TRBD1 (6 bases). The CDR3 covers 11 residues. Germline V gene data show CDR1 as GTSNPN and CDR2 as SVGIG (reference sequence). Trimming took 5 bases from V and 7 from J, leaving 9 bases between them. The variable domain in full, with the rest retrieved from reference TRBV30 and TRBJ2-1, is SQTIHQWPATLVQPVGSPLSLECTVEGTSNPNLYWYRQAAGRGLQLLFYSVGIGQISSEVPQNLSASRPQDRQFILSSKKLLLSDSGFYLCAWGQTNEQFFGPGTRLTVL.

This clone was detected only a few times. The CDR3, as DNA: TGTGCCAGCAGCCAAGGTCAGGCTTCACCCCTCCACTTT. Translated: CASSQGQASPLHF. V gene TRBV3-1 (or the pseudogene TRBV3-2) combines with J gene TRBJ1-6; D remains ambiguous. The CDR3 spans 13 residues. The V gene lost 1 base and the J gene lost 9 bases, with 7 bases spanning the gap. Germline V lookup: CDR1 LGHDT, CDR2 YNNKEL (reference sequence).

V and J are TRBV2 and TRBJ2-3; 9 bases match TRBD2. Trimming removed 7 bases from V and 6 bases from J; junction bases left unmatched: 11. The CDR3 sequence is 15 residues long. Germline CDR1 SNHLY, CDR2 FYNNEI. The CDR3 sequence is CASTPSAGGYDTQYF. The CDR3 coding sequence is TGTGCCAGCACCCCCTCTGCGGGAGGGTATGATACGCAGTATTTT.

This clone has a handful of counts. The chain employs TRBV5-4 and TRBJ2-2; TRBD2 aligns across 11 bases. Germline lookup yields CDR1 SGHNT and CDR2 YYREEE (reference sequence). There are 16 residues in the CDR3. Germline trimming cut 5 bases from V and 5 bases from J; bases unmatched to any gene: 8. CDR3 loop: CASRPTSGSGTGELFF. The DNA for the CDR3 is TGTGCCAGCAGACCTACTAGCGGGAGCGGTACCGGGGAGCTGTTTTTT.

V and J are TRBV7-9 and TRBJ2-3; 8 bases are a match to TRBD1. Per germline, CDR1 SEHNR and CDR2 FQNEAQ (reference sequence). The trim removed 5 bases at V and 6 bases at J, leaving 19 bases unmatched. This CDR3 contains 18 residues. The CDR3 spells CASSLRGTTRQGTDTQYF. The CDR3 region has the DNA TGTGCCAGCAGCCTTAGAGGTACAACGAGACAGGGGACCGATACGCAGTATTTT.